This T cell receptor (beta chain) was identified in a study of T cell changes during pregnancy in multiple sclerosis. Clones were sequenced by immunoSEQ multiplex PCR, and TCRdb holds only the in-frame ones, with some missing. The sample lists about 67,000 clones, just over 90% occurring once. This CDR3 spans 15 amino acids. Trimming stripped 4 bases from V and 4 bases from J, with 17 bases between. Germline loops: CDR1 SGHRS, CDR2 YFSETQ. The chain combines TRBV5-1 with TRBJ1-1; possible D gene TRBD1, 6 bases. The starting material was peripheral blood, obtained in the second trimester of pregnancy. The TCR was taken from a female donor with multiple sclerosis, enrolled in a pregnancy study. The CDR3 sequence is CASSPQGQGATEAFF. CDR3 DNA sequence: TGCGCCAGCAGCCCACAGGGTCAGGGAGCCACTGAAGCTTTCTTT.